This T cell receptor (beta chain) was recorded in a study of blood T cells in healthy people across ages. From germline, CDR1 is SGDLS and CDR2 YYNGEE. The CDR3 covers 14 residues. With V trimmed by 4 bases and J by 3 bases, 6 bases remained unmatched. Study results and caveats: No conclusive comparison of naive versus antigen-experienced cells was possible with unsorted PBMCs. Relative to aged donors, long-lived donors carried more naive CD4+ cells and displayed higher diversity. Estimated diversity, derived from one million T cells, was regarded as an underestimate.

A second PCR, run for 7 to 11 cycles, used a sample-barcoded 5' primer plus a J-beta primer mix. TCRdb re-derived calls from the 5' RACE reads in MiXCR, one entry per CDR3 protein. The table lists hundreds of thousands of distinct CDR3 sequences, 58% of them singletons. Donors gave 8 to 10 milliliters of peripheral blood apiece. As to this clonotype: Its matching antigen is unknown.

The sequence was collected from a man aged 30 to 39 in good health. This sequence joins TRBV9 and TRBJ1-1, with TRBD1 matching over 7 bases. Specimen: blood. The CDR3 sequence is CASSPIRGDTEAFF. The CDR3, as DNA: TGTGCCAGCAGCCCCATCAGGGGGGACACTGAAGCTTTCTTT.